This T cell receptor beta chain was captured in a study of blood T cell repertoires in COVID-19. Study-level background: COVID-19 samples collected from the United States, Italy and Spain covered acute and convalescent phases. The cDNA or gDNA used as material had been derived from T cells, B-cell-depleted T cells, or PBMCs.

This CDR3 comprises 15 residues. Trimming took 6 bases from V and 9 from J, leaving 21 bases between them. Germline loops: CDR1 LNHDA, CDR2 SQIVND (reference sequence). Authors' analysis steps: Using reference gene primer amplification, nucleated cell counts were estimated. The data were produced by immunoSEQ multiplex PCR, yet TCRdb's version contains in-frame clones alone and is incomplete. V, J and clone size were drawn from that table, and D and trimming were deduced from the DNA. The table has roughly 200,000 clones, 70% to 90% seen once. The chain employs TRBV19 and TRBJ1-5; unclear D gene. The source is a man aged 55 to 70 with acute or convalescent COVID-19. Material for sequencing was peripheral blood. DNA of the CDR3: TGTGCCAGTAGCAGTGGGTCTGTCTTGGGAGGGCCCCAGCATTTT. It specifies CASSSGSVLGGPQHF.